This TCR beta chain comes out of a study of a mutant IDH1 vaccine in newly diagnosed glioma. Study information: The initiation of vaccination occurred 4-6 weeks after radiotherapy alone, or with temozolomide cycles. Visits V12 and V13 fell at weeks 35 and 47, respectively.

Comment on this clone: What it binds is not known.

Deletions cut 0 bases from V and 7 bases from J, with 13 bases between. The germline gives CDR1 SEHNR, CDR2 FQNEAQ (reference sequence). The CDR3 extends over 15 amino acids. Time point: week 35, safety follow-up. What each vaccine dose contained was 300 ug of mutant IDH1 20-mer peptide, accompanied by topical imiquimod. The donors' diagnosis was new WHO grade 3 or 4 astrocytoma that was IDH1-mutant and ATRX-lost. The table came from immunoSEQ multiplex PCR; TCRdb's copy has only in-frame clones and leaves some out. The table lists tens of thousands of clones, more than 80% of them singletons, with 5.4% in the top ten.

This receptor was identified in a man aged 35-49 years with glioma. This chain links TRBV7-9 with TRBJ2-1; D remains ambiguous. Sequencing was performed on PBMCs, taken from a glioma patient whose treatment included an IDH1 peptide vaccine. The CDR3 DNA reads as TGTGCCAGCAGCTTAGCGCCTAGGGAATTTAATGAGCAGTTCTTC. Residues: CASSLAPREFNEQFF.